This TCR beta chain was found in a study of blood T cell repertoires in COVID-19. Study-wide context: COVID-19 samples from acute and convalescent phases originated in the United States, Italy and Spain. T cells, B-cell-depleted T cells, or PBMCs provided the cDNA or gDNA that served as material.

The protocol was immunoSEQ multiplex PCR, while the TCRdb copy is restricted to in-frame clones and leaves out a portion. The sample contains 250,000 or so clones, more than 70% of which appear only once. V shed 1 base, J shed 6 bases, and the junction held 15 bases outside the gene matches. CDR1 is LGHDT and CDR2 is YNNKEL in the germline V gene (reference sequence). The CDR3 runs 17 residues. The chain employs TRBV3-1 (or the pseudogene TRBV3-2) and TRBJ2-7, with 7 bases that match TRBD1. This clonotype was obtained from a woman aged 40 to 55 who had recovered from COVID-19. Sequenced material: peripheral blood. The CDR3 DNA is TGTGCCAGCAGCCAAGTACTCGGGACCAGGGGGTATGGCGAGCAGTACGTC. Residues: CASSQVLGTRGYGEQYV.